The TCR beta chain under discussion was sequenced for a study of blood T cell repertoires in COVID-19. Participants' reported clinical history set cohort assignment. Germline CDR1 is SGHTA and CDR2 is FQGNSA. V was clipped by 5 bases and J by 7 bases; unmatched bases: 7. The CDR3 has 15 residues. Produced via immunoSEQ multiplex PCR; TCRdb's table is partial and in-frame only. Counted here are tens of thousands of clones, about 89% occurring once; the ten biggest clones make up 1% to 1.5%. This TCR was sampled from a woman in her fifties or sixties with acute COVID-19. The V gene is TRBV7-2, the J gene TRBJ2-1, with TRBD2 matching over 11 bases. The sequencing input was PBMCs or T cells enriched from blood (not recorded which). CDR3 in DNA: TGTGCCAGCAGCCCCCTAGCGGGAGGAAAAAATGAGCAGTTCTTC. It is translated as CASSPLAGGKNEQFF.